A single sample gave rise to the 14 T cell receptor beta chains below, sequenced in a study of shared clonotypes between healthy human individuals. The data were produced by immunoSEQ multiplex PCR, yet TCRdb's version contains in-frame clones alone and is incomplete. The sample lists about 2 million clones, about 95% occurring once. Terminally differentiated effector memory CD45RA+ cells were left out of the naive CD8 fraction, which was CD45RO-negative and positively selected for CCR7. Sequenced material: naive CD8+ T cells sorted from blood. All receptors come from a man aged 18 to 30 in good health.

The rearrangement links TRBV27 to TRBJ2-2; D remains unclear. The germline gives CDR1 MNHEY, CDR2 SMNVEV (reference sequence). V lost 6 bases to trimming and J lost 4 bases, with 3 bases between them. There are 11 residues in the CDR3. Here the CDR3 reads CASSPTGELFF. The CDR3 DNA is TGTGCCAGCAGCCCCACCGGGGAGCTGTTTTTT.

This chain joins TRBV27 and TRBJ2-1, with TRBD1 matching over 8 bases. This CDR3 has 13 amino acids. CDR1 and CDR2 (germline): MNHEY, SMNVEV (reference sequence). V trimming: 2 bases; J trimming: 12 bases; junction bases outside the gene matches: 6. Here the CDR3 DNA reads TGTGCCAGCAGTTTAGGACAGGGCTGGGGGCAGTTCTTC. Amino acids: CASSLGQGWGQFF.

The chain joins TRBV19 to TRBJ2-3; 13 nucleotides line up with TRBD2. Losses at the gene ends were 5 bases for V and 2 bases for J; bases not matched to a gene: 4. This CDR3 has 16 amino acids. CDR1 and CDR2 (germline): LNHDA, SQIVND (reference sequence). The CDR3 bases are TGTGCCAGTAGTTTGGGACTAGCGGGGACCACAGATACGCAGTATTTT. Protein sequence: CASSLGLAGTTDTQYF.

The chain employs TRBV4-1 and TRBJ2-7; 8 bases match TRBD2. From germline, CDR1 is MGHRA and CDR2 YSYEKL. Germline trimming cut 1 base from V and 3 bases from J; bases unmatched to any gene: 8. The CDR3 is 16 amino acids. CDR3 DNA sequence: TGCGCCAGCAGCCAAGGGCCCGCGGGGGGCGTCTACGAGCAGTACTTC. It encodes CASSQGPAGGVYEQYF.

This clone occurred once. Other nucleotide sequences from this sample produce the same CDR3. The gene calls are TRBV28 and TRBJ2-3, with D possibly being TRBD1 (5 bases). The length of the CDR3 is 14 residues. V was cut by 3 bases and J by 2 bases, with 9 bases left in between. CDR1 and CDR2 from the germline V gene are MDHEN and SYDVKM. The CDR3 region is CASSLAGNTDTQYF. CDR3 nucleotides: TGTGCCAGCAGTTTGGCAGGGAACACAGATACGCAGTATTTT.

This clone was seen only once. Other nucleotide sequences in the sample specify the same CDR3. The chain employs TRBV27 and TRBJ2-6; D possibly corresponds to TRBD1 (6 bases). CDR1 and CDR2 from the germline V gene are MNHEY and SMNVEV (reference sequence). The V and J ends lost 0 bases and 2 bases respectively, with 8 bases between them. The length of the CDR3 is 16 residues. CDR3 sequence (DNA): TGTGCCAGCAGTTTATCCGCAGGGGCTGGGGCCAACGTCCTGACTTTC. Protein: CASSLSAGAGANVLTF.

This sequence joins TRBV2 and TRBJ2-2; D is ambiguous. CDR1 and CDR2 (germline): SNHLY, FYNNEI. The V gene lost 3 bases and the J gene lost 4 bases, with 12 bases spanning the gap. CDR3 size: 15 residues. The CDR3 reads CASSDWEETTGELFF. The CDR3 DNA sequence: TGTGCCAGCAGTGACTGGGAAGAGACCACCGGGGAGCTGTTTTTT.

This clone has only one observation. The chain uses TRBV10-3 and TRBJ2-1, with 10 bases that match TRBD1. The CDR3 extends over 15 amino acids. The trim removed 10 bases at V and 2 bases at J, leaving 8 bases unmatched. Looked up from germline, CDR1 is ENHRY and CDR2 is SYGVKD. The CDR3 sequence: CATEPGTGAYNEQFF. CDR3 sequence (DNA): TGTGCCACCGAACCCGGGACAGGGGCCTACAATGAGCAGTTCTTC.

The V call is TRBV7-9, the J call TRBJ2-1; 10 bases are a match to TRBD1. V trimming: 6 bases; J trimming: 7 bases; junction bases outside the gene matches: 12. Germline V gene lookup returns CDR1 SEHNR and CDR2 FQNEAQ (reference sequence). The CDR3 is 16 amino acids. The CDR3 DNA is TGTGCCAGCAGTACTCCCCCCGGGACAGGGGTGAATGAGCAGTTCTTC. Translating gives CASSTPPGTGVNEQFF. The full variable domain, completed using reference TRBV7-9 and TRBJ2-1, is DTGVSQNPRHKITKRGQNVTFRCDPISEHNRLYWYRQTLGQGPEFLTYFQNEAQLEKSRLLSDRFSAERPKGSFSTLEIQRTEQGDSAMYLCASSTPPGTGVNEQFFGPGTRLTVL.

The rearrangement joins TRBV11-2 to TRBJ2-7; TRBD2 aligns across 7 bases. Per the germline V gene, CDR1 is SGHAT and CDR2 is FQNNGV. Trimming removed 3 bases from V and 3 bases from J; junction bases left unmatched: 5. The CDR3 runs 14 residues. CDR3 residues: CASSFGGSDYEQYF. The CDR3 DNA sequence: TGTGCCAGCAGCTTCGGGGGGTCCGACTACGAGCAGTACTTC. The full variable domain, in which reference TRBV11-2 and TRBJ2-7 provide the parts outside the CDR3, is EAGVAQSPRYKIIEKRQSVAFWCNPISGHATLYWYQQILGQGPKLLIQFQNNGVVDDSQLPKDRFSAERLKGVDSTLKIQPAKLEDSAVYLCASSFGGSDYEQYFGPGTRLTVT.

V and J are TRBV2 and TRBJ2-7; possible D gene TRBD2, 6 bases. V was shortened by 7 bases and J by 6 bases, with 13 bases between the two germline ends. Germline CDR1 reads SNHLY; CDR2 reads FYNNEI. CDR3 length equals 12 residues. CDR3 nucleotides: TGTGCCAGCAAAATACTAGCTCTCGAGCAGTACTTC. Residues: CASKILALEQYF.

The rearrangement links TRBV4-1 to TRBJ2-7; 12 nucleotides match TRBD2. The CDR3 has 16 residues. With 3 bases clipped from V and 0 bases from J, the junction kept 3 bases outside the gene matches. Germline-derived CDR1 and CDR2 are MGHRA and YSYEKL. CDR3 protein: CASSQSLAGGSYEQYF. The CDR3 DNA follows: TGCGCCAGCAGCCAGTCACTAGCGGGAGGCTCCTACGAGCAGTACTTC.

The V and J genes are TRBV7-2 and TRBJ2-7; TRBD2 matches 10 bases. Germline V gene lookup returns CDR1 SGHTA and CDR2 FQGNSA. The length of the CDR3 is 14 residues. The junction had 8 bases not matched to a gene; V was cut back by 5 bases and J by 7 bases. CDR3 loop: CASSALAGAGEQYF. CDR3 DNA sequence: TGTGCCAGCAGCGCGCTAGCGGGAGCTGGAGAGCAGTACTTC.

As regards this clone: At the DNA level, this CDR3 is encoded by other sequences in the same sample as well. The rearrangement uses TRBV27 and TRBJ2-1; D unresolved. The CDR3 sequence is 14 residues long. Trimming stripped 2 bases from V and 4 bases from J, with 9 bases between. CDR1 MNHEY and CDR2 SMNVEV come from the germline V gene (reference sequence). CDR3: CASSLGPSYNEQFF. The DNA of the CDR3 is TGTGCCAGCAGTTTAGGACCTTCATACAATGAGCAGTTCTTC.